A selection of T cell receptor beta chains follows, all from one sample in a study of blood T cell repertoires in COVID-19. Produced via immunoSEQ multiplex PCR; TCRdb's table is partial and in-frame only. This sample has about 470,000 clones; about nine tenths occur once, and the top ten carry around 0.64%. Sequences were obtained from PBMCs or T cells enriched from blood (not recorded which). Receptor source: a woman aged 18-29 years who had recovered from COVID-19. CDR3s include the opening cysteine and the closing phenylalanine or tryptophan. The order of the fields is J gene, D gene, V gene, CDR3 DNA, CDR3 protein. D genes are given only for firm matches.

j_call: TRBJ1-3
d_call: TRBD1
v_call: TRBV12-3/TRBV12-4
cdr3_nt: TGTGCCAGCATTACGAACAGGGGTCACACCATATATTTT
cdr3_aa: CASITNRGHTIYF

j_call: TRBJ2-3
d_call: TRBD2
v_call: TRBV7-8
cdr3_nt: TGTGCCAGCATCCACCGTCGGGGGGGGGCCACAGATACGCAGTATTTT
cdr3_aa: CASIHRRGGATDTQYF

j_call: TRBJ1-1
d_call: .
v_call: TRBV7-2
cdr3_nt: TGTGCCAGCAGCTTAGCGATAACAGGGTTGGGCACTGAAGCTTTCTTT
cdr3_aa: CASSLAITGLGTEAFF

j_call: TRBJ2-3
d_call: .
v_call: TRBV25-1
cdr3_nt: TGTGCCAGCCTTCTTCCGGGAGAGCCGGATGGCACAGATACGCAGTATTTT
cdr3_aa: CASLLPGEPDGTDTQYF

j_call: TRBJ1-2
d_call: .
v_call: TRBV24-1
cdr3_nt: TGTGCCACCAGTGATTTCCGGTCTTCGAAAGGCTACACCTTC
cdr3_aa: CATSDFRSSKGYTF

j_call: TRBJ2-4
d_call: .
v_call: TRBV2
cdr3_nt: TGTGCCAGCAGTGAAGGCAGGGCTCAGAACATTCAGTACTTC
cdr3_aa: CASSEGRAQNIQYF

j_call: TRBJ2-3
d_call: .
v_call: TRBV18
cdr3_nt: TGTGCCAGCTCATACCTTGTCGGGGGACTCACAGATACGCAGTATTTT
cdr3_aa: CASSYLVGGLTDTQYF

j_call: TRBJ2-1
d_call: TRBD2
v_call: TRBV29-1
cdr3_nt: TGCAGCGGGGCGGGGGGGCTAGCTGGTGAGCAGTTCTTC
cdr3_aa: CSGAGGLAGEQFF

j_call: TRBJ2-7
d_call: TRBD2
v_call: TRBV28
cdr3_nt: TGTGCCAGCACCCCGACCGGGACTAGAAGCTCCTACGAGCAGTACTTC
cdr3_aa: CASTPTGTRSSYEQYF

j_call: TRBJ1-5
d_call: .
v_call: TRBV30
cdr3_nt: TGTGCCTGGAGCCCCCTACAGGATCAGCCCCAGCATTTT
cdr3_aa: CAWSPLQDQPQHF

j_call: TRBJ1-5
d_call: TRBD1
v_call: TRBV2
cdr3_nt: TGTGCCAGCCGCACAGGGGCGCTTACCAATCAGCCCCAGCATTTT
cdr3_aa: CASRTGALTNQPQHF

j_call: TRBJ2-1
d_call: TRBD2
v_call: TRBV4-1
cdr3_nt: TGCGCCAGCAGCCGGGGCGGGGGGGATGAGCAGTTCTTC
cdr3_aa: CASSRGGGDEQFF

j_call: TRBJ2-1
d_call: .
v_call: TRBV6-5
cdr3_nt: TGTGCCAGCAATGGACAAAACTCCTACAATGAGCAGTTCTTC
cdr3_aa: CASNGQNSYNEQFF

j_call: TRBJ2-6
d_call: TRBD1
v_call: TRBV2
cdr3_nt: TGTGCCAGCAGTACCCCCGGAAAGACAGGGGGCCCTTTCTCTGGGGCCAACGTCCTGACTTTC
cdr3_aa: CASSTPGKTGGPFSGANVLTF

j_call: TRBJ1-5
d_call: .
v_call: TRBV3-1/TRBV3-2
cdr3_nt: TGTGCCAGCAGCCAAAGGGAGGAGAATCAGCCCCAGCATTTT
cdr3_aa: CASSQREENQPQHF

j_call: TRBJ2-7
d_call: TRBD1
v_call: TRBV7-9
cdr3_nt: TGTGCCAGCAGCCCCCTCGGACAGGCCAGATCCTACGAGCAGTACTTC
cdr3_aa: CASSPLGQARSYEQYF

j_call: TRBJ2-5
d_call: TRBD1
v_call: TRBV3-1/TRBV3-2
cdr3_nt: TGTGCCAGCGTTGATGACAGGGGGGAAGAGACCCAGTACTTC
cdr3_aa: CASVDDRGEETQYF

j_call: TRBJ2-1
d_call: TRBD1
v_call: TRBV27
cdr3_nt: TGTGCCAGCGGACAGGGTAGGGGTGAGCAGTTCTTC
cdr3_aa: CASGQGRGEQFF

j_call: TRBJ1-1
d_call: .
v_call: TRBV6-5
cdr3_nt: TGTGCCAGCAGGTACCTGAGTGCGGCGAACACTGAAGCTTTCTTT
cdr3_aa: CASRYLSAANTEAFF

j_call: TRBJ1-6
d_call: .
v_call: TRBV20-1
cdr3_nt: TGCAGTGCTACCCCAAATTCACCCCTCCACTTT
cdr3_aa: CSATPNSPLHF